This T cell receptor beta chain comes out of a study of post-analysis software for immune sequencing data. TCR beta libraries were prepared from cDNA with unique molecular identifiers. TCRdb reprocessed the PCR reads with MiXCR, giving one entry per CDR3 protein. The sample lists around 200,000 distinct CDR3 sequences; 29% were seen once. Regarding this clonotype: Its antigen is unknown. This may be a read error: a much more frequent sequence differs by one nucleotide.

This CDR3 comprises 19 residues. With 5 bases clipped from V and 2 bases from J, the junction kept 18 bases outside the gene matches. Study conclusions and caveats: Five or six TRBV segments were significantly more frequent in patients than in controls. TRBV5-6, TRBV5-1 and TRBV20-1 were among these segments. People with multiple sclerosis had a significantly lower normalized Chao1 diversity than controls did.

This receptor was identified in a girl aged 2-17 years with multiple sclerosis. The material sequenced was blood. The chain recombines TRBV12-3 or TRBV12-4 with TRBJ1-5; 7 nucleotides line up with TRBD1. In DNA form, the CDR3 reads TGTGCCAGCAGTCCCGAAACCGAGACAGGGCAGTTTCGCAATCAGCCCCAGCATTTT. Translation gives CASSPETETGQFRNQPQHF.